The T cell receptor beta chain under discussion was sequenced for a study of OX40 agonist ivuxolimab in advanced cancers. Study information: Intravenous ivuxolimab at 0.01 to 10 mg/kg was given to patients every 2 weeks. Patients with prior anti-PD-1, anti-PD-L1 or anti-CTLA-4 therapy were eligible; roughly 41% had some. Regarding the study as a whole: Among the lowest levels of clonal expansion were found in partial responders at 0.1-3.0 mg/kg. The specificity for antigen of the expanded peripheral T cells was not determined.

Here immunoSEQ multiplex PCR was the method, and the copy in TCRdb shows in-frame clones only, minus some. The sample includes under 90,000 clones, about 86% of them seen just once. In its sample, this clone was seen once. Its specificity is unknown. An end of the junction does not agree with germline; a read error may underlie this. Germline lookup yields CDR1 SGHRS and CDR2 YFSETQ. This CDR3 spans 16 amino acids. Sequences were derived from CD4+ or CD8+ T cells sorted from blood, sampled in a trial of the OX40 agonist ivuxolimab. The TCR was taken from an adult with an advanced solid tumor such as melanoma, head and neck, liver or kidney cancer. This chain joins TRBV5-1 and TRBJ2-1; TRBD2 aligns across 11 bases. CDR3 DNA sequence: TGCGCCAGCAGGTTGGGCGGACTAGCGGGCCCCAATGAGCAGTTCTTC. Its protein product is CASRLGGLAGPNEQFF.